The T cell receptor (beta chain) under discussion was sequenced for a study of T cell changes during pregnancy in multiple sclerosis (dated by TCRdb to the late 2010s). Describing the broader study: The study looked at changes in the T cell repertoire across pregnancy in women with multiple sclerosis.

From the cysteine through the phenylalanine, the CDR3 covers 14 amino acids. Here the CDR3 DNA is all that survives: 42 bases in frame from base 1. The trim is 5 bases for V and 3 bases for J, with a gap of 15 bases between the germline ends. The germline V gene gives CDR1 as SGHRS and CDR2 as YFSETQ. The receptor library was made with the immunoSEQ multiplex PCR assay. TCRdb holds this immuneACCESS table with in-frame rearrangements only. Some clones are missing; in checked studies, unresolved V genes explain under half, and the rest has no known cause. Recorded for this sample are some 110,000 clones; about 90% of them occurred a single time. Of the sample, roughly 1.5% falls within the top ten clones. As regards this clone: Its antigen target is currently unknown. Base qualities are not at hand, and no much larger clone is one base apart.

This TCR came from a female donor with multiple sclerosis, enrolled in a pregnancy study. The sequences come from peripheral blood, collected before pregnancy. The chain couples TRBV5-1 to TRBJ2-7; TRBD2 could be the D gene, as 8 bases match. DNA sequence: TGCGCCAGCAGATTGACAGGGACTAGCTACGAGCAGTACTTC. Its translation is CASRLTGTSYEQYF.